What follows are 26 T cell receptor beta chains derived from one specimen sequenced in a study of T cells after yellow fever vaccination. TCRdb re-called the 5' RACE reads with MiXCR, one entry per CDR3 protein. This table holds some 600,000 distinct CDR3 sequences, more than 9% found once. The sample consisted of PBMCs, taken on the day of the yellow fever booster vaccination. These receptors all stem from a man aged 25-40 years who received the YFV17D yellow fever vaccine.

This clonotype has a handful of counts. The genes are TRBV5-1 and TRBJ2-3; the match to TRBD2 covers 9 bases. Per germline, CDR1 SGHRS and CDR2 YFSETQ. This CDR3 comprises 15 residues. The V gene end was trimmed by 4 bases and the J gene end by 5 bases; junction bases not matched to a gene: 8. The CDR3 loop is CASSLVAGVRDTQYF. The CDR3 nucleotides read TGCGCCAGCAGCCTCGTAGCGGGAGTTCGAGATACGCAGTATTTT.

The chain couples TRBV13 to TRBJ1-1, with no clear D. Germline assignment: CDR1 PRHDT and CDR2 FYEKMQ (reference sequence). The CDR3 extends over 14 amino acids. Trimming took 4 bases from V and 0 from J, leaving 9 bases between them. This CDR3 reads CASSSADMNTEAFF. The CDR3 bases are TGTGCCAGCAGCTCGGCCGATATGAACACTGAAGCTTTCTTT.

The chain uses TRBV5-1 and TRBJ2-5; D gene unclear. The CDR3 totals 9 residues. Germline V lookup: CDR1 SGHRS, CDR2 YFSETQ. Trimming stripped 6 bases from V and 6 bases from J, with 3 bases between. In DNA form, the CDR3 reads TGCGCCAGCACTCAGACCCAGTACTTC. Its protein is CASTQTQYF.

The rearrangement links TRBV7-2 to TRBJ2-3; the match to TRBD2 covers 9 bases. CDR1 and CDR2 from the germline V gene are SGHTA and FQGNSA. With 4 bases clipped from V and 4 bases from J, the junction kept 12 bases outside the gene matches. This CDR3 contains 17 residues. CDR3: CASSSLRGGVDADTQYF. The CDR3 coding sequence is TGTGCCAGCAGCTCTCTGCGGGGGGGAGTTGATGCAGATACGCAGTATTTT.

This chain uses TRBV7-7 with TRBJ2-1, with 12 bases fitting TRBD2. The V gene's germline CDR1 is SSHAT and CDR2 FNYEAQ (reference sequence). CDR3 length equals 16 residues. V dropped 1 base and J dropped 9; count of bases not matched to a gene: 7. CDR3 sequence: CASSLDLTSGSFEQFF. The CDR3 nucleotides are TGTGCCAGCAGCTTAGATCTGACTAGCGGGAGTTTTGAGCAGTTCTTC.

This clonotype was detected only a few times. The chain combines TRBV6-1 with TRBJ1-1; tentatively, D is TRBD1 (5 bases). The CDR3 sequence is 15 residues long. Trimming stripped 8 bases from V and 0 bases from J, with 16 bases between. Per germline, CDR1 MNHNS and CDR2 SASEGT. The CDR3 reads CASSGRAGMNTEAFF. CDR3 nucleotide sequence: TGTGCCAGCTCGGGCAGGGCGGGGATGAACACTGAAGCTTTCTTT.

The V gene is TRBV4-1, the J gene TRBJ2-5; 7 positions agree with TRBD2. The CDR3 sequence is 18 residues long. V was pared by 4 bases and J by 4 bases, with 18 bases of the junction left unmatched. In germline, CDR1 is MGHRA, CDR2 YSYEKL. The CDR3 here is CASSRAEGTTIGSETQYF. The CDR3 coding sequence is TGCGCCAGCAGCCGCGCGGAGGGGACTACGATTGGCTCAGAGACCCAGTACTTC.

This clonotype was counted between two and nine times. This chain joins TRBV6-5 and TRBJ1-2; the D gene is possibly TRBD1 (5 bases). The CDR3 sequence is 14 residues long. Trimming removed 2 bases at V and 8 bases at J, with 15 bases between. CDR1 MNHEY and CDR2 SVGAGI come from the germline V gene. The CDR3 sequence: CASSYRGDYGGYTF. DNA for the CDR3: TGTGCCAGCAGTTACAGAGGGGACTATGGGGGCTACACCTTC.

This clonotype occurred a few times. The chain couples TRBV12-3 or TRBV12-4 to TRBJ2-4; 9 bases match TRBD1. The CDR3 sequence is 15 residues long. J was trimmed by 7 bases and V by 4 bases; bases with no gene match: 8. CDR3: CASSYQAGQGNIQYF. The CDR3 nucleotides read TGTGCCAGCAGTTACCAGGCGGGACAGGGCAACATTCAGTACTTC.

The gene calls are TRBV18 and TRBJ1-5; no clear D. This CDR3 contains 15 residues. V was cut by 2 bases and J by 0 bases, with 8 bases left in between. CDR1 and CDR2 from the germline V gene are KGHSH and LQKENI. The CDR3 nucleotides read TGTGCCAGCTCACCAGCCGGTAATAGCAATCAGCCCCAGCATTTT. Protein: CASSPAGNSNQPQHF.

This clonotype appeared a few times. V usage is TRBV5-1 and J usage is TRBJ2-5; TRBD2 might be the D (6 bases). V lost 4 bases and J 3 bases, leaving 16 bases between the germline ends. Germline CDR1 reads SGHRS; CDR2 reads YFSETQ. This CDR3 is 15 amino acids long. In DNA form, the CDR3 reads TGCGCCAGCAGCCTTTGGACTGGAGGGAAAGAGACCCAGTACTTC. It encodes CASSLWTGGKETQYF.

This chain uses TRBV7-2 with TRBJ1-1, with D unresolved. This CDR3 has 13 residues. Trimming stripped 0 bases from V and 5 bases from J, with 7 bases between. Germline assignment: CDR1 SGHTA and CDR2 FQGNSA. The CDR3 is CASSLALSTEAFF. In DNA, the CDR3 is TGTGCCAGCAGCTTAGCGCTCAGTACTGAAGCTTTCTTT.

This clonotype was observed a handful of times. The rearrangement links TRBV2 to TRBJ2-3, with a tentative D call TRBD2 (6 bases). Germline assignment: CDR1 SNHLY and CDR2 FYNNEI. The CDR3 runs to 13 residues. V was pared by 7 bases and J by 4 bases, with 12 bases between. As DNA, the CDR3 is TGTGCCAGCAACGTGGGGGGAGCAGATACGCAGTATTTT. Its translation is CASNVGGADTQYF.

This chain's CDR3 is CSVDTTSTDTQYF. The CDR3 DNA is TGCAGCGTTGACACGACTAGCACAGATACGCAGTATTTT. V usage is TRBV29-1 and J usage is TRBJ2-3; D not certain. The V end lost 3 bases, the J end lost 0 bases, and 7 bases lay between the germline ends. CDR1 SQVTM and CDR2 ANQGSEA come from the germline V gene. The CDR3 totals 13 residues.

The chain couples TRBV10-3 to TRBJ1-5; 7 bases align to TRBD1. The J segment lost 7 bases and the V segment lost 5 bases, leaving 5 bases of the junction unmatched. The CDR3 has 13 residues. The germline CDR1 and CDR2 sequences are ENHRY and SYGVKD. The CDR3, as DNA: TGTGCCATCAGTCTAGACAGGGTCCAGCCCCAGCATTTT. This translates into CAISLDRVQPQHF.

This clonotype has more than one count but fewer than ten. The CDR3 bases are TGTGCCAGCAACACGGGAGTCTACGAGCAGTACTTC. Amino acids: CASNTGVYEQYF. The genes are TRBV28 and TRBJ2-7; D may be TRBD2 (6 bases). V was clipped by 7 bases and J by 3 bases, with 10 bases between them. The CDR3 contains 12 residues. Germline V gives CDR1 MDHEN, CDR2 SYDVKM.

The chain employs TRBV7-6 and TRBJ1-5; perhaps TRBD1 as D (5 bases). This CDR3 has 14 residues. The V gene lost 2 bases and the J gene lost 5 bases, with 10 bases spanning the gap. Germline assignment: CDR1 SGHVS and CDR2 FNYEAQ. The chain's CDR3 is CASSLYPGDQPQHF. In DNA, the CDR3 is TGTGCCAGCAGCTTATATCCGGGGGATCAGCCCCAGCATTTT.

This clonotype has a handful of counts. The chain uses TRBV7-9 and TRBJ1-2; no firm D call. The CDR3 runs 13 residues. V was trimmed by 5 bases and J by 1 base, leaving 8 bases between them. Germline loops: CDR1 SEHNR, CDR2 FQNEAQ (reference sequence). DNA for the CDR3: TGTGCCAGCAGCCCTGGGTTTAACTATGGCTACACCTTC. It codes for CASSPGFNYGYTF.

This clonotype was counted a few times. The V and J genes are TRBV5-1 and TRBJ2-5; unclear D gene. V was trimmed by 3 bases and J by 2 bases, leaving 8 bases between them. The CDR3 runs to 13 residues. CDR1 and CDR2 from the germline V gene are SGHRS and YFSETQ. CDR3 in DNA: TGCGCCAGCAGCTCGGAGTGGCAAGAGACCCAGTACTTC. Its translation: CASSSEWQETQYF.

The rearrangement uses TRBV7-7 and TRBJ2-5; D gene uncertain. Per the germline V gene, CDR1 is SSHAT and CDR2 is FNYEAQ (reference sequence). CDR3 size: 11 residues. V was cut by 11 bases and J by 5 bases, with 12 bases left in between. CDR3 sequence (DNA): TGTGCCGGAATGTCGGTGGAGACCCAGTACTTC. Translation: CAGMSVETQYF. The entire variable domain, with the rest obtained from reference TRBV7-7 and TRBJ2-5, is as follows: GAGVSQSPRYKVTKRGQDVTLRCDPISSHATLYWYQQALGQGPEFLTYFNYEAQPDKSGLPSDRFSAERPEGSISTLTIQRTEQRDSAMYRCAGMSVETQYFGPGTRLLVL.

The rearrangement uses TRBV20-1 and TRBJ2-1, with a possible D match to TRBD2 (7 bases). The CDR3 is 14 residues long. Germline V gene sequence: CDR1 DFQATT, CDR2 SNEGSKA (reference sequence). Trimming cost V 3 bases and J 9 bases, with 18 bases left between them. The DNA for the CDR3 is TGCAGTGCTAGGAGGGGGGGCCTCGGCAGTGAGCAGTTCTTC. Translating it yields CSARRGGLGSEQFF.

This sequence joins TRBV7-2 and TRBJ2-5, with TRBD2 matching over 7 bases. The V and J ends lost 4 bases and 2 bases, in that order; junction bases with no gene match: 4. From germline, CDR1 is SGHTA and CDR2 FQGNSA. The CDR3 is 14 amino acids. This chain's CDR3 is CASSSYGGQETQYF. The CDR3 nucleotides are TGTGCCAGCAGCTCGTACGGGGGGCAAGAGACCCAGTACTTC.

The V and J genes are TRBV20-1 and TRBJ1-1, with D hard to call. The CDR3 runs 15 residues. V lost 2 bases and J 1 base, leaving 14 bases between the germline ends. Germline V gene data show CDR1 as DFQATT and CDR2 as SNEGSKA (reference sequence). This chain's CDR3 is CSARLQEFKNTEAFF. CDR3 in DNA: TGCAGTGCTAGATTGCAGGAATTTAAGAACACTGAAGCTTTCTTT.

In this sample, this clonotype turned up a few times. The chain employs TRBV7-2 and TRBJ2-4; TRBD1 agrees at 11 bases. CDR1 and CDR2 (germline): SGHTA, FQGNSA. V lost 10 bases and J lost 6; bases outside the gene matches: 5. CDR3 length: 13 residues. The CDR3 nucleotides read TGTGCCACCTCAGGGACAGGGGGAAACATTCAGTACTTC. Translation: CATSGTGGNIQYF.

The chain employs TRBV20-1 and TRBJ2-3; 8 bases agree with TRBD1. This CDR3 region has 15 residues. The germline CDR1 and CDR2 sequences are DFQATT and SNEGSKA (reference sequence). Losses at the gene ends were 1 base for V and 1 base for J; bases not matched to a gene: 4. The CDR3 region has the DNA TGCAGTGCTAGAGGTGACAGGGGTCGCACAGATACGCAGTATTTT. Amino acid sequence: CSARGDRGRTDTQYF.

V gene TRBV4-3 combines with J gene TRBJ1-6, with D possibly matching TRBD1 (5 bases). CDR3 length equals 17 residues. Germline loops: CDR1 LGHNA, CDR2 YSLEER. V gave up 4 bases and J gave up 7 bases, with 20 bases separating them. The DNA of the CDR3 is TGCGCCAGCAGCCGCCTACCGGAAGGGACGGGGAATTCACCCCTCCACTTT. It yields the protein CASSRLPEGTGNSPLHF.